This entry describes one T cell receptor (beta chain). The antigen remains unidentified. The patients serving as multiple sclerosis controls were treatment-naive. They had stable or active relapsing-remitting disease and fulfilled revised McDonald criteria. With V trimmed by 5 bases and J by 5 bases, 11 bases remained unmatched. CDR1 is SEHNR, CDR2 FQNEAQ, per germline (reference sequence). This CDR3 region has 16 residues. This sample was included in a study of CD8 T cells in Susac syndrome. Study-wide points: The study's TCR sequencing and HLA analysis drew on a certain number of individuals. That number was acknowledged as relatively small.

Random hexamers primed reverse transcription of about 0.5 to 1 ug RNA. Across 54 Vbeta and 13 Jbeta, TCR beta CDR3 was amplified with immunoSEQ multiplex PCR. TCRdb re-analysed the immunoSEQ multiplex PCR reads in MiXCR, keeping a single row per CDR3 protein. Seen here are around 280,000 distinct CDR3 sequences, roughly nine tenths observed once, and the top ten hold over 0.05%. V usage is TRBV7-9 and J usage is TRBJ2-2; TRBD1 aligns across 7 bases. Material: CD4+ T cells from PBMCs. This receptor was identified in a human donor with multiple sclerosis. The CDR3 sequence is CASSRRTGNPTGELFF. CDR3 sequence (DNA): TGTGCCAGCAGCCGACGGACAGGCAACCCGACCGGGGAGCTGTTTTTT.